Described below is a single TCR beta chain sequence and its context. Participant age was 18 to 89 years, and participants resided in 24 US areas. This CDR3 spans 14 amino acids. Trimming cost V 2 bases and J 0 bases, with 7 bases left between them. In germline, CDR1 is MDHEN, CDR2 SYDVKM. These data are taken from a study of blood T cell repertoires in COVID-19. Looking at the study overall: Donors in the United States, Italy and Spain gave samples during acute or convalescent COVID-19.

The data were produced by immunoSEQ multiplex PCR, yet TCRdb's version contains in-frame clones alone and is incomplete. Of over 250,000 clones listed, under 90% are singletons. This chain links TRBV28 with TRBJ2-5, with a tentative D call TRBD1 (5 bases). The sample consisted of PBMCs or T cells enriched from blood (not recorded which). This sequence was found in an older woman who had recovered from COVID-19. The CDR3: CASSLRGNQETQYF. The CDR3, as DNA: TGTGCCAGCAGTTTAAGGGGCAACCAAGAGACCCAGTACTTC.